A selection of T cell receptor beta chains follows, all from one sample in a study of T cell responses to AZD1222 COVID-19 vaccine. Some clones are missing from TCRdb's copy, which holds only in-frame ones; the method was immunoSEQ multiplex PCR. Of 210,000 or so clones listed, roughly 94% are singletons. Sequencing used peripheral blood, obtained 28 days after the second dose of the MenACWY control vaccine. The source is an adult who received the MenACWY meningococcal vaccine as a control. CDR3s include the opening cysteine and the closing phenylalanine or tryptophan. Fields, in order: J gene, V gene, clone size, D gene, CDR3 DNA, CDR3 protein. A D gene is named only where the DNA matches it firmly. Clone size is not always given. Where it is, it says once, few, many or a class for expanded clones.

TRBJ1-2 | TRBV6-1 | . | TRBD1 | TGTGCCAGCAGTGAACCAGAGGGGGGACAGGGAACCCCTAACTATGGCTACACCTTC | CASSEPEGGQGTPNYGYTF
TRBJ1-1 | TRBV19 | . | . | TGTGCCAGTAGTATATACCACAGCAGGACCACTGAAGCTTTCTTT | CASSIYHSRTTEAFF
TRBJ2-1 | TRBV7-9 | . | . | TGTGCCAGCGGGTCTCTATCTTCCGGTTACAATGAGCAGTTCTTC | CASGSLSSGYNEQFF
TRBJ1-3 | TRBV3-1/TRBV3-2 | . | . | TGTGCCAGCAGCCAACCACACAGCTACTCTGGAAACACCATATATTTT | CASSQPHSYSGNTIYF
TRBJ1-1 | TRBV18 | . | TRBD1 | TGTGCCAGCTCACCACCGGGACAGGATGGGGCTTTCTTT | CASSPPGQDGAFF
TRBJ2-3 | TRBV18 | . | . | TGTGCCAGCTCACTCCAGGGTTTCACAGATACGCAGTATTTT | CASSLQGFTDTQYF
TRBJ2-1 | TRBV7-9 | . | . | TGTGCCAGCAGCGCCGAGGCAGGGAATGAGCAGTTCTTC | CASSAEAGNEQFF
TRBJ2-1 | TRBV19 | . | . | TGTGCCAGTAGTCGGCTCCGGGAAGTGGATGAGCAGTTCTTC | CASSRLREVDEQFF
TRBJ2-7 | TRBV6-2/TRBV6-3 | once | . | TGTGCCAGCAGTTTCCCCACACTAGGGATAACTGCGTACGAGCAGTACTTC | CASSFPTLGITAYEQYF
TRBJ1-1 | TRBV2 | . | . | TGTGCCACCCAGAGCACATGGGTGAACACTGAAGCTTTCTTT | CATQSTWVNTEAFF
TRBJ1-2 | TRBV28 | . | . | TGTGCCAGCAGTGAGGCAGTTGGCAACTATGGCTACACCTTC | CASSEAVGNYGYTF
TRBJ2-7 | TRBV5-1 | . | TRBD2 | TGCGCCAGCAGCATAGCGGGGGATTCCTACGAGCAGTACTTC | CASSIAGDSYEQYF
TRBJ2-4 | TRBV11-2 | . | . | TGTGCCAGCAGCTCGAATGGACAGCTGGGGGCCAAAAACATTCAGTACTTC | CASSSNGQLGAKNIQYF
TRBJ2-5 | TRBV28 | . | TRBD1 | TGTGCCAGCAGTGAAGGACAGGGGGTGGAGACCCAGTACTTC | CASSEGQGVETQYF
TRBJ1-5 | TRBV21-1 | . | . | . | CASSKAGVAEGACQPQHF
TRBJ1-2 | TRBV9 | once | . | TGTGCCAGCAGCAGGGGACGGGGGACGGATGGCTACACCTTC | CASSRGRGTDGYTF
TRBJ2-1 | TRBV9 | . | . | TGTGCCAGCAGCGTAGTCGGGAGCTCCTACAATGAGCAGTTCTTC | CASSVVGSSYNEQFF
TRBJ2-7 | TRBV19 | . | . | TGTGCCAGTAGTATGGGGGTTGGGCCCTACGAGCAGTACTTC | CASSMGVGPYEQYF
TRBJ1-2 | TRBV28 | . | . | TGTGCCAGCAGTTTAGGGAGAGGGGAAAACTATGGCTACACCTTC | CASSLGRGENYGYTF
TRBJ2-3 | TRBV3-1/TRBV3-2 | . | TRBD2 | TGTGCCAGCAGCCACTCGCCTCGGGGGGGCACAGATACGCAGTATTTT | CASSHSPRGGTDTQYF
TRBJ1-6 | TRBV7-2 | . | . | TGTGCCAGCAGCTTAGTCCTCTCCCACTCACCCCTCCACTTT | CASSLVLSHSPLHF
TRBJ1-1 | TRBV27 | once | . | TGTGCCAGCAGTTTGCGGGACCAAGGACATGAAGCTTTCTTT | CASSLRDQGHEAFF